These 23 T cell receptor beta chains were all obtained from the same sample, sequenced in a study of shared clonotypes between healthy human individuals. Profiled with immunoSEQ multiplex PCR; TCRdb holds only in-frame clones, not every one. The table lists roughly 570,000 clones, 98% of them singletons, with approximately 0.3% in the top ten. Positively selected for CCR7, the CD45RO-negative cells used as naive CD8 cells excluded terminally differentiated effector memory CD45RA+ cells. The sample comprised naive CD8+ T cells sorted from blood. The receptors derive from a man aged 25 to 40 in good health.

Turning to this clone: At the DNA level, this CDR3 is encoded by other sequences in the same sample as well. V gene TRBV9 combines with J gene TRBJ2-1; unclear D gene. The CDR3 totals 12 residues. Trimming took 2 bases from V and 1 from J, leaving 1 base between them. CDR1 is SGDLS, CDR2 YYNGEE, per germline. For the CDR3, the DNA is TGTGCCAGCAGCGTGTCCTACAATGAGCAGTTCTTC. Translated: CASSVSYNEQFF.

The chain joins TRBV19 to TRBJ1-5; no reliable D call. Germline V CDR1 and CDR2: LNHDA, SQIVND (reference sequence). V lost 5 bases, J lost 0 bases, and 14 bases lay in between. CDR3 length: 16 amino acids. In DNA form, the CDR3 reads TGTGCCAGTAGTCTGACGGGAGTTTATAGCAATCAGCCCCAGCATTTT. As protein: CASSLTGVYSNQPQHF.

The V call is TRBV5-4, the J call TRBJ2-1, with TRBD2 matching 7 bases. The CDR3 extends over 12 amino acids. The J segment lost 7 bases and the V segment lost 2 bases, leaving 0 bases of the junction unmatched. Germline loops: CDR1 SGHNT, CDR2 YYREEE (reference sequence). CDR3 DNA: TGTGCCAGCAGCTTCGGGAGGAATGAGCAGTTCTTC. This codes for CASSFGRNEQFF.

The CDR3 sequence is CASSLAMSSAGVVGELFF. In DNA, the CDR3 is TGTGCCAGCAGCTTAGCGATGTCGTCAGCGGGAGTGGTCGGGGAGCTGTTTTTT. The chain combines TRBV7-6 with TRBJ2-2; 8 nucleotides align to TRBD2. The CDR3 is 18 amino acids. CDR1 and CDR2 from the germline V gene are SGHVS and FNYEAQ. J lost 7 bases, V lost 0 bases, and 13 bases had no gene match.

This clone was seen only once. This chain uses TRBV27 with TRBJ2-5; D is possibly TRBD1 (5 bases). CDR3 length: 12 amino acids. CDR1 and CDR2 (germline): MNHEY, SMNVEV (reference sequence). Trimming shortened V by 8 bases and J by 7 bases, and 14 bases separated the two germline ends. The CDR3: CASFTGSGTQYF. The CDR3 coding sequence is TGTGCCAGCTTTACAGGTTCGGGGACCCAGTACTTC.

The rearrangement links TRBV19 to TRBJ2-3, with 9 positions matching TRBD1. Germline trimming cut 7 bases from V and 6 bases from J; bases unmatched to any gene: 26. Germline V gene lookup returns CDR1 LNHDA and CDR2 SQIVND (reference sequence). The CDR3 spans 20 residues. This chain's CDR3 is CASKRWSGTGPFVSPDTQYF. In DNA form, the CDR3 reads TGTGCCAGTAAACGTTGGTCGGGGACAGGGCCTTTTGTGTCCCCTGATACGCAGTATTTT. Full variable domain (remainder filled in from reference TRBV19 and TRBJ2-3): DGGITQSPKYLFRKEGQNVTLSCEQNLNHDAMYWYRQDPGQGLRLIYYSQIVNDFQKGDIAEGYSVSREKKESFPLTVTSAQKNPTAFYLCASKRWSGTGPFVSPDTQYFGPGTRLTVL.

V is TRBV2 and J is TRBJ2-7; 8 bases align to TRBD1. V shed 6 bases and J 2 bases; nucleotides not matched to a gene: 0. Per the germline V gene, CDR1 is SNHLY and CDR2 is FYNNEI. The CDR3 has 12 residues. The DNA for the CDR3 is TGTGCCAGCAGGGACAGGGCCTACGAGCAGTACTTC. It encodes CASRDRAYEQYF.

This chain links TRBV29-1 with TRBJ2-1; TRBD2 agrees at 10 bases. The J segment lost 6 bases and the V segment lost 3 bases, leaving 8 bases of the junction unmatched. CDR3 length equals 15 residues. CDR1 SQVTM and CDR2 ANQGSEA come from the germline V gene. This CDR3 reads CSVEPSGRIINEQFF. CDR3 DNA: TGCAGCGTTGAGCCTAGCGGGAGAATCATCAATGAGCAGTTCTTC.

The gene calls are TRBV5-8 and TRBJ2-1; perhaps TRBD1 as D (6 bases). CDR3 length: 16 amino acids. Between the trimmed V and J ends, which lost 0 bases and 8 bases, there was a span of 18 bases. CDR1 SGHTS and CDR2 YDEGEE come from the germline V gene. The CDR3 protein is CASSLALQGIEDEQFF. The CDR3 coding sequence is TGTGCCAGCAGCTTGGCCTTGCAGGGGATTGAGGATGAGCAGTTCTTC.

The rearrangement uses TRBV29-1 and TRBJ2-1, with 13 bases matching TRBD2. V dropped 7 bases and J dropped 6; count of bases not matched to a gene: 6. Germline CDR1 reads SQVTM; CDR2 reads ANQGSEA. This CDR3 comprises 14 residues. The CDR3 DNA reads TGCAGCGGTGATACTAGCGGGAGGGGCAATGAGCAGTTCTTC. Protein product: CSGDTSGRGNEQFF.

This clone has just one count. V usage is TRBV5-1 and J usage is TRBJ2-7; 9 nucleotides match TRBD2. CDR3 size: 15 residues. The V gene's germline CDR1 is SGHRS and CDR2 YFSETQ. Trimming took 6 bases from V and 3 from J; bases not matched to a gene: 10. The CDR3 reads CASNPSGMADYEQYF. The CDR3 DNA sequence: TGCGCCAGCAACCCTAGCGGGATGGCGGACTACGAGCAGTACTTC.

V gene TRBV29-1 combines with J gene TRBJ2-1; TRBD2 is a possible D gene (6 bases). Deletions cut 0 bases from V and 7 bases from J, with 13 bases between. Germline V CDR1 and CDR2: SQVTM, ANQGSEA. This CDR3 region has 14 residues. CDR3 in amino acids: CSVEDRSGRNEQFF. The CDR3 DNA reads as TGCAGCGTTGAAGATCGGTCGGGGAGGAATGAGCAGTTCTTC.

The sample holds a few counts of this clone. The rearrangement uses TRBV4-1 and TRBJ2-3; 12 bases are shared with TRBD2. CDR1 is MGHRA and CDR2 is YSYEKL in the germline V gene. Trimming at V came to 5 bases and at J to 6 bases, leaving 9 bases not matched to a gene. This CDR3 is 16 amino acids long. CDR3 in amino acids: CASSERLAGVSDTQYF. The CDR3 DNA is TGCGCCAGCAGCGAGAGACTAGCGGGAGTCTCGGATACGCAGTATTTT.

The chain joins TRBV27 to TRBJ2-1, with 9 bases matching TRBD2. V lost 6 bases and J lost 1; bases outside the gene matches: 1. This CDR3 has 14 amino acids. Germline CDR1 and CDR2: MNHEY and SMNVEV (reference sequence). CDR3 in amino acids: CASRSGGSYNEQFF. CDR3 bases: TGTGCCAGCAGGAGCGGGGGGTCCTACAATGAGCAGTTCTTC.

The chain uses TRBV27 and TRBJ2-1; D not certain. V was pared by 2 bases and J by 7 bases, with 9 bases between. Germline-derived CDR1 and CDR2 are MNHEY and SMNVEV (reference sequence). The CDR3 spans 13 residues. In nucleotides, the CDR3 is TGTGCCAGCAGTTTAATCCTGGGGAATGAGCAGTTCTTC. Translation: CASSLILGNEQFF.

Of note for this clone: At the DNA level, this CDR3 is encoded by other sequences in the same sample as well. The J gene is TRBJ2-7, the V gene TRBV7-2; 10 nucleotides align to TRBD2. The CDR3 spans 14 residues. The trim removed 1 base at V and 3 bases at J, leaving 0 bases unmatched. Germline V gene data show CDR1 as SGHTA and CDR2 as FQGNSA. CDR3 sequence reads: CASSLGLAGYEQYF. The CDR3 region has the DNA TGTGCCAGCAGCTTAGGACTAGCGGGCTACGAGCAGTACTTC.

The chain employs TRBV7-9 and TRBJ2-3; 7 nucleotides line up with TRBD2. The CDR3 runs to 16 residues. After removal of 4 bases from V and 2 bases from J, the junction contained 9 bases not matched to a gene. Germline loops: CDR1 SEHNR, CDR2 FQNEAQ (reference sequence). CDR3 nucleotide sequence: TGTGCCAGCAGCTGGCAGCGGAAGCGGGACACAGATACGCAGTATTTT. Its protein is CASSWQRKRDTDTQYF.

The chain links TRBV7-2 to TRBJ2-7; D is possibly TRBD2 (6 bases). Trimming took off 0 bases at V and 2 bases at J, with 14 bases between the two ends. Germline loops: CDR1 SGHTA, CDR2 FQGNSA. The CDR3 length is 16 residues. In DNA, the CDR3 is TGTGCCAGCAGCTTAGCTTCCAGACTAGAAACCTACGAGCAGTACTTC. This encodes CASSLASRLETYEQYF.

A note on this clone: The sample carries other DNA sequences with the same CDR3. V gene TRBV29-1 combines with J gene TRBJ1-1; 7 bases fit TRBD1. Germline CDR1 and CDR2: SQVTM and ANQGSEA. The CDR3 sequence is 12 residues long. The V segment lost 7 bases and the J segment 0 bases; nucleotides outside the gene matches: 2. The CDR3 loop reads CSARGLNTEAFF. In nucleotides, the CDR3 is TGCAGCGCCAGGGGGTTGAACACTGAAGCTTTCTTT.

This chain uses TRBV4-1 with TRBJ2-7; TRBD1 matches at 10 bases. Unmatched junction bases numbered 9, after V lost 0 bases and J lost 7 bases. The CDR3 sequence is 16 residues long. Germline assignment: CDR1 MGHRA and CDR2 YSYEKL. The CDR3 DNA follows: TGCGCCAGCAGCCAAGATGTCGGGACAGGGGCTTATGAGCAGTACTTC. As protein: CASSQDVGTGAYEQYF.

The gene calls are TRBV10-3 and TRBJ1-1, with 8 positions matching TRBD1. The germline V gene encodes CDR1 ENHRY and CDR2 SYGVKD. Trimming at V came to 10 bases and at J to 5 bases, leaving 12 bases not matched to a gene. The CDR3 runs 14 residues. The CDR3 nucleotides read TGTGCCACAGGACAGGGAATCCCGCGAACTGAAGCTTTCTTT. Its protein is CATGQGIPRTEAFF.

This chain joins TRBV2 and TRBJ2-1, with 8 bases aligning to TRBD2. This CDR3 has 13 residues. Germline V gene lookup returns CDR1 SNHLY and CDR2 FYNNEI. The ends lost 5 bases at V and 6 bases at J; junction bases unmatched: 3. This CDR3 is CASSSGRGNEQFF. The CDR3 DNA is TGTGCCAGCAGTAGCGGGAGAGGCAATGAGCAGTTCTTC.

This sequence joins TRBV6-1 and TRBJ1-2, with D unresolved. CDR1 is MNHNS, CDR2 SASEGT, per germline. V lost 7 bases, J lost 5 bases, and 14 bases lay in between. The CDR3 extends over 13 amino acids. The CDR3 coding sequence is TGTGCCAGCACCCGGAGGCAGGATTATGGCTACACCTTC. It encodes CASTRRQDYGYTF.